These 25 T cell receptor beta chains originate from one sample sequenced in a study of control samples from healthy donors and cancer patients. The protocol was immunoSEQ multiplex PCR, while the TCRdb copy is restricted to in-frame clones and leaves out a portion. The sample records over 100,000 clones, roughly 90% being singletons. Input material: blood. These receptors came from a woman between 45 and 65 years old in good health.

This chain joins TRBV6-5 and TRBJ1-4; D is ambiguous. CDR3 length: 15 residues. CDR1 is MNHEY and CDR2 is SVGAGI in the germline V gene. V lost 6 bases to trimming and J lost 7 bases, with 18 bases between them. The CDR3 nucleotides read TGTGCCAGCAGACAACTCGGACTTAGAGGTGAAAAACTGTTTTTT. Its translation is CASRQLGLRGEKLFF.

This clone was seen only once. The chain is built from TRBV5-1 and TRBJ2-1, with 13 nucleotides matching TRBD2. The trim removed 2 bases at V and 6 bases at J, leaving 2 bases unmatched. CDR1 and CDR2 (germline): SGHRS, YFSETQ. The CDR3 has 15 residues. The DNA for the CDR3 is TGCGCCAGCAGCTTACTAGCGGGGGGGCCCAATGAGCAGTTCTTC. Encoded protein: CASSLLAGGPNEQFF.

CDR3 sequence reads: CASSQGPEQYF. For the CDR3, the DNA is TGTGCCAGTAGTCAGGGACCCGAGCAGTACTTC. The rearrangement uses TRBV19 and TRBJ2-7; D may be TRBD1 or TRBD2 (5 bases each). Germline CDR1 LNHDA, CDR2 SQIVND (reference sequence). The CDR3 is 11 amino acids. Trimming took 5 bases from V and 6 from J, leaving 8 bases between them.

V is TRBV5-1 and J is TRBJ2-5; D unclear. The ends were cut back, 7 bases at V and 7 bases at J, with 14 bases in the middle. CDR3 length: 12 residues. The germline V gene has CDR1 SGHRS and CDR2 YFSETQ. This CDR3 reads CASGLDTWTQYF. The CDR3 coding sequence is TGCGCCAGCGGTTTAGACACGTGGACCCAGTACTTC. Full variable domain (rest looked up from reference TRBV5-1 and TRBJ2-5): KAGVTQTPRYLIKTRGQQVTLSCSPISGHRSVSWYQQTPGQGLQFLFEYFSETQRNKGNFPGRFSGRQFSNSRSEMNVSTLELGDSALYLCASGLDTWTQYFGPGTRLLVL.

The gene calls are TRBV9 and TRBJ2-2; 10 nucleotides match TRBD2. CDR1 SGDLS and CDR2 YYNGEE come from the germline V gene. Trimming at V came to 1 base and at J to 7 bases, leaving 4 bases not matched to a gene. CDR3 size: 15 residues. The CDR3 bases are TGTGCCAGCAGCGTAACTAGCGGGATGGGCGGGGAGCTGTTTTTT. Encoded protein: CASSVTSGMGGELFF.

This clone is a singleton in its sample. The chain joins TRBV7-8 to TRBJ1-2; maybe TRBD1 (6 bases). The CDR3 is 13 residues long. The V gene's germline CDR1 is SGHVS and CDR2 FQNEAQ. V was clipped by 3 bases and J by 8 bases, with 13 bases between them. CDR3 amino acids: CASSFLLQGGYTF. CDR3 sequence (DNA): TGTGCCAGCAGCTTCCTCCTGCAGGGGGGCTACACCTTC.

V is TRBV6-2 or TRBV6-3 and J is TRBJ1-4; D might be TRBD1 (6 bases). CDR1 and CDR2 from the germline V gene are MNHEY and SVGEGT. V shed 5 bases and J shed 8 bases, with 15 bases lying between them. The CDR3 totals 14 residues. Written as DNA, the CDR3 is TGTGCCAGCAGTCTACAGGGATTCTGGGAAAAACTGTTTTTT. Translated: CASSLQGFWEKLFF.

This chain connects TRBV10-3 to TRBJ1-1; 8 nucleotides line up with TRBD1. The CDR3 sequence is 13 residues long. From germline, CDR1 is ENHRY and CDR2 SYGVKD. V shed 6 bases and J 4 bases; nucleotides not matched to a gene: 4. CDR3 amino acids: CAIRQGASTEAFF. DNA for the CDR3: TGTGCCATCAGGCAGGGGGCGAGCACTGAAGCTTTCTTT.

The chain carries TRBV2 and TRBJ2-4, with 10 bases lining up with TRBD2. With 6 bases clipped from V and 1 base from J, the junction kept 21 bases outside the gene matches. The CDR3 has 21 residues. Looked up from germline, CDR1 is SNHLY and CDR2 is FYNNEI. The DNA for the CDR3 is TGTGCCAGCAGGGTTGGATTGGCTAGCGGGGGTTACGGTGGGGCCAAAAACATTCAGTACTTC. It translates to CASRVGLASGGYGGAKNIQYF.

This clone has at least ten counts. The CDR3 loop reads CASSYSIAGSETQYF. The CDR3 DNA sequence: TGTGCCAGCAGTTACTCGATTGCAGGGAGCGAGACCCAGTACTTC. This chain links TRBV6-2 or TRBV6-3 with TRBJ2-5; perhaps D is TRBD1 or TRBD2 (5 bases each). The ends were cut back, 0 bases at V and 5 bases at J, with 13 bases in the middle. Germline CDR1 is MNHEY and CDR2 is SVGEGT. The CDR3 loop spans 15 amino acids.

This clone was recorded once. This chain links TRBV6-5 with TRBJ1-3; D is uncertain. The V gene lost 6 bases and the J gene lost 3 bases, with 3 bases spanning the gap. In germline, CDR1 is MNHEY, CDR2 SVGAGI. CDR3 length: 11 amino acids. The CDR3 DNA follows: TGTGCCAGCAGAAATGGAAACACCATATATTTT. It is translated as CASRNGNTIYF.

The chain joins TRBV6-5 to TRBJ1-4, with D hard to call. Germline values: CDR1 MNHEY, CDR2 SVGAGI. The V end lost 5 bases, the J end lost 0 bases, and 10 bases lay between the germline ends. CDR3 length: 15 residues. The DNA for the CDR3 is TGTGCCAGCAGTACCACCCTTGCAACTAATGAAAAACTGTTTTTT. Translating it yields CASSTTLATNEKLFF.

The gene calls are TRBV30 and TRBJ1-3, with D possibly being TRBD1 (5 bases). The V end lost 8 bases, the J end lost 4 bases, and 9 bases lay between the germline ends. This CDR3 comprises 11 residues. Per the germline V gene, CDR1 is GTSNPN and CDR2 is SVGIG (reference sequence). CDR3 region: CAGWGGNTIYF. CDR3 nucleotides: TGTGCCGGATGGGGGGGAAACACCATATATTTT.

This clone was found a few times. Other DNA sequences in this sample translate to the same CDR3. The chain joins TRBV7-2 to TRBJ1-1, with D perhaps TRBD1 (5 bases). The germline gives CDR1 SGHTA, CDR2 FQGNSA. V shed 1 base and J shed 1 base, with 7 bases lying between them. The CDR3 covers 14 residues. This CDR3 reads CASSLGQGNTEAFF. The CDR3 DNA is TGTGCCAGCAGCTTAGGTCAGGGGAACACTGAAGCTTTCTTT.

V gene TRBV11-3 combines with J gene TRBJ1-1; D unclear. Trimming took 1 base from V and 1 from J, leaving 7 bases between them. CDR1 and CDR2 from the germline V gene are SGHNT and YENEEA. The CDR3 extends over 14 amino acids. CDR3 loop: CASSLGGPNTEAFF. CDR3 bases: TGTGCCAGCAGCTTAGGTGGCCCGAACACTGAAGCTTTCTTT.

The rearrangement joins TRBV28 to TRBJ1-1, with D uncertain. Germline CDR1 MDHEN, CDR2 SYDVKM. V shed 5 bases and J shed 0 bases, with 16 bases lying between them. The CDR3 sequence is 16 residues long. CDR3 sequence (DNA): TGTGCCAGCAGTCCCATGGGGTTGCGGATGAACACTGAAGCTTTCTTT. Its protein product is CASSPMGLRMNTEAFF.

The V gene is TRBV27, the J gene TRBJ1-1; D gene uncertain. The V end was cut by 4 bases, the J end by 5 bases, with 20 bases between. Germline assignment: CDR1 MNHEY and CDR2 SMNVEV (reference sequence). The CDR3 is 16 amino acids. CDR3 loop: CASSSVDQPPGTEAFF. In nucleotides, the CDR3 is TGTGCCAGCAGTTCTGTAGACCAACCCCCCGGGACTGAAGCTTTCTTT.

The chain links TRBV6-5 to TRBJ2-2; D is unclear. Germline V gene sequence: CDR1 MNHEY, CDR2 SVGAGI. The V end lost 6 bases, the J end lost 6 bases, and 8 bases lay between the germline ends. The CDR3 spans 12 residues. This chain's CDR3 is CASRLLPGELFF. DNA of the CDR3: TGTGCCAGCAGACTACTGCCCGGGGAGCTGTTTTTT.

This clone was found once. This chain connects TRBV28 to TRBJ2-1; unclear D gene. This CDR3 contains 12 residues. The V end was cut by 7 bases, the J end by 6 bases, with 10 bases between. The V gene's germline CDR1 is MDHEN and CDR2 SYDVKM. The CDR3 nucleotides read TGTGCCAGCACCGTATGGGGCAATGAGCAGTTCTTC. Protein product: CASTVWGNEQFF.

This chain uses TRBV23-1 with TRBJ1-2; the match to TRBD1 covers 9 bases. TRBV23-1 is filed as an ORF, its function uncertain. CDR3 length: 20 amino acids. J gave up 2 bases and V 0 bases, and 16 bases lay outside the gene matches. This CDR3 is CASSQSGPPPGQGMNYGYTF. In DNA form, the CDR3 reads TGCGCCAGCAGTCAATCGGGCCCCCCCCCGGGACAGGGAATGAACTATGGCTACACCTTC.

This chain uses TRBV5-5 with TRBJ2-5, with D unresolved. The CDR3 runs 11 residues. Trimming cost V 1 base and J 5 bases, with 3 bases left between them. Germline assignment: CDR1 SGHKS and CDR2 YYEKEE (reference sequence). CDR3 protein: CASSLIETQYF. Written as DNA, the CDR3 is TGTGCCAGCAGCTTGATTGAGACCCAGTACTTC. Complete variable domain (other parts from reference TRBV5-5 and TRBJ2-5): DAGVTQSPTHLIKTRGQQVTLRCSPISGHKSVSWYQQVLGQGPQFIFQYYEKEERGRGNFPDRFSARQFPNYSSELNVNALLLGDSALYLCASSLIETQYFGPGTRLLVL.

The V call is TRBV6-5, the J call TRBJ1-5, with TRBD1 matching over 8 bases. V lost 4 bases and J lost 4; bases outside the gene matches: 6. Germline CDR1 is MNHEY and CDR2 is SVGAGI. This CDR3 comprises 15 residues. This CDR3 reads CASSSRTGWNQPQHF. Written as DNA, the CDR3 is TGTGCCAGCAGTTCAAGGACAGGGTGGAATCAGCCCCAGCATTTT.

As for this clone: The same CDR3 is also encoded by other DNA sequences in this sample. The chain employs TRBV19 and TRBJ1-5, with D hard to call. The CDR3 extends over 14 amino acids. The germline V gene has CDR1 LNHDA and CDR2 SQIVND (reference sequence). Trimming pared 1 base from V and 1 base from J, leaving 5 bases between. CDR3 sequence: CASSIGISNQPQHF. The CDR3, as DNA: TGTGCCAGTAGTATAGGCATAAGCAATCAGCCCCAGCATTTT.

This clone was picked up one time. Other nucleotide sequences from this sample produce the same CDR3. The J gene is TRBJ2-2, the V gene TRBV4-1; D is undetermined. The V end was cut by 1 base, the J end by 8 bases, with 5 bases between. The CDR3 covers 12 residues. Germline V gene lookup returns CDR1 MGHRA and CDR2 YSYEKL. The CDR3 sequence is CASSQGGGELFF. The DNA of the CDR3 is TGCGCCAGCAGCCAAGGGGGAGGGGAGCTGTTTTTT.

The chain links TRBV5-4 to TRBJ2-1; D is perhaps TRBD2 (5 bases). V lost 4 bases to trimming and J lost 4 bases, with 18 bases between them. This CDR3 spans 16 amino acids. The germline gives CDR1 SGHNT, CDR2 YYREEE (reference sequence). The CDR3 sequence is CASSEGGVGGYNEQFF. CDR3 coding DNA: TGTGCCAGCAGCGAGGGTGGGGTGGGTGGATACAATGAGCAGTTCTTC.